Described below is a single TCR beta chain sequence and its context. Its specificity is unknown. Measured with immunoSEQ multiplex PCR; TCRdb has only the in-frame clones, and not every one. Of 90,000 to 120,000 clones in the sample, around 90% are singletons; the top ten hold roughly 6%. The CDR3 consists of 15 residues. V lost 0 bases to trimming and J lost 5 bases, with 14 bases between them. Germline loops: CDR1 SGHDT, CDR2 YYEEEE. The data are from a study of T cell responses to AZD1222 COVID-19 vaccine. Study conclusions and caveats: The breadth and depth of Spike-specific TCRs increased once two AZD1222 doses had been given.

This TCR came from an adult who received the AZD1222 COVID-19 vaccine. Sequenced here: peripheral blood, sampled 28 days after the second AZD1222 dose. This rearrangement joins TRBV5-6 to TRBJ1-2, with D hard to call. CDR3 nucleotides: TGTGCCAGCAGCTTGGGTCGTGGGAACTCGTATGGCTACACCTTC. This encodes CASSLGRGNSYGYTF.